This passage covers 10 T cell receptor beta chains from one sample sequenced in a study of a mutant IDH1 vaccine in newly diagnosed glioma. Time point reported: baseline, week 1 (first vaccination visit). Treatment noted: pre-vaccination baseline after standard-of-care therapy. Method: immunoSEQ multiplex PCR; TCRdb's copy keeps in-frame clones and lacks some. The data contain roughly 38,000 clones, roughly 90% of them seen just once; the ten biggest clones take up about 20%. Sample: PBMCs, taken from a glioma patient treated with radiotherapy, temozolomide or both. The source of these receptors is a man between 18 and 35 years old with glioma.

This clone was observed a single time. The J gene is TRBJ2-5, the V gene TRBV4-2; D remains ambiguous. Germline V gene data show CDR1 as LGHNA and CDR2 as YNFKEQ. The CDR3 has 13 residues. V lost 0 bases to trimming and J lost 5 bases, with 7 bases between them. This CDR3 reads CASSQDSQETQYF. The CDR3 DNA is TGTGCCAGCAGCCAAGATTCGCAGGAGACCCAGTACTTC.

This clone was observed once. V usage is TRBV28 and J usage is TRBJ1-1; D is unresolved. The CDR3 length is 12 residues. Between the trimmed V and J ends, which lost 11 bases and 1 base, there was a span of 11 bases. In germline, CDR1 is MDHEN, CDR2 SYDVKM. The CDR3 bases are TGTGCCGCAGGAGGGTGGAACACTGAAGCTTTCTTT. The encoded protein is CAAGGWNTEAFF.

The chain employs TRBV5-1 and TRBJ2-7, with TRBD1 matching 8 bases. After removal of 0 bases from V and 2 bases from J, the junction contained 4 bases not matched to a gene. CDR1 SGHRS and CDR2 YFSETQ come from the germline V gene. The CDR3 length is 15 residues. Here the CDR3 reads CASSLGRTGTYEQYF. The CDR3 DNA follows: TGCGCCAGCAGCTTGGGACGGACAGGGACCTACGAGCAGTACTTC. Filled out from reference TRBV5-1 and TRBJ2-7, the complete variable domain reads KAGVTQTPRYLIKTRGQQVTLSCSPISGHRSVSWYQQTPGQGLQFLFEYFSETQRNKGNFPGRFSGRQFSNSRSEMNVSTLELGDSALYLCASSLGRTGTYEQYFGPGTRLTVT.

V is TRBV30 and J is TRBJ1-2, with D possibly TRBD1 on 6 matching bases. The CDR3 is 17 amino acids. The V end lost 0 bases, the J end lost 5 bases, and 22 bases lay between the germline ends. Germline V CDR1 and CDR2: GTSNPN, SVGIG (reference sequence). The CDR3 DNA is TGTGCCTGGAGTGTTAGGGGGATAGACTCGATCCTTTATGGCTACACCTTC. This encodes CAWSVRGIDSILYGYTF.

In this sample, this clone turned up once. This rearrangement joins TRBV30 to TRBJ2-6; D uncertain. The CDR3 loop spans 15 amino acids. V gave up 3 bases and J gave up 0 bases, with 9 bases separating them. CDR1 is GTSNPN and CDR2 is SVGIG in the germline V gene (reference sequence). In DNA, the CDR3 is TGTGCCTGGAGCGGAGACCCCTCTGGGGCCAACGTCCTGACTTTC. This codes for CAWSGDPSGANVLTF. Supplemented by reference TRBV30 and TRBJ2-6, the full variable domain reads SQTIHQWPATLVQPVGSPLSLECTVEGTSNPNLYWYRQAAGRGLQLLFYSVGIGQISSEVPQNLSASRPQDRQFILSSKKLLLSDSGFYLCAWSGDPSGANVLTFGAGSRLTVL.

V and J are TRBV19 and TRBJ1-2, with D unresolved. Germline loops: CDR1 LNHDA, CDR2 SQIVND (reference sequence). V lost 2 bases and J 4 bases, leaving 14 bases between the germline ends. CDR3 length: 15 amino acids. CDR3 residues: CASSIRGESPYGYTF. For the CDR3, the DNA is TGTGCCAGTAGTATACGGGGAGAATCCCCCTATGGCTACACCTTC.

The chain recombines TRBV29-1 with TRBJ1-1, with 12 bases that match TRBD1. With 6 bases clipped from V and 4 bases from J, the junction kept 12 bases outside the gene matches. Looked up from germline, CDR1 is SQVTM and CDR2 is ANQGSEA. This CDR3 has 16 amino acids. The CDR3 DNA follows: TGCAGCGTCGATCCGGGACAGGGGGCGCGGGGCACTGAAGCTTTCTTT. The encoded protein is CSVDPGQGARGTEAFF. The complete variable domain, with remaining parts taken from reference TRBV29-1 and TRBJ1-1, reads SAVISQKPSRDICQRGTSLTIQCQVDSQVTMMFWYRQQPGQSLTLIATANQGSEATYESGFVIDKFPISRPNLTFSTLTVSNMSPEDSSIYLCSVDPGQGARGTEAFFGQGTRLTVV.

This clone has a single count. V usage is TRBV19 and J usage is TRBJ2-7; 12 bases fit TRBD2. This CDR3 is 16 amino acids long. V shed 5 bases and J 6 bases; nucleotides not matched to a gene: 11. Germline-derived CDR1 and CDR2 are LNHDA and SQIVND (reference sequence). As DNA, the CDR3 is TGTGCCAGTAGTGTGACTAGCGGGAGTCTACTCTCCGAGCAGTACTTC. It yields the protein CASSVTSGSLLSEQYF.

This rearrangement joins TRBV14 to TRBJ2-1, with D perhaps matching TRBD2 (6 bases). Germline CDR1 and CDR2: SGHDN and FVKESK. The CDR3 covers 17 residues. V lost 1 base to trimming and J lost 6 bases, with 19 bases between them. The CDR3 coding sequence is TGTGCCAGCAGCCAAGCCCTGGGGCAGCGGGCGGGCAATGAGCAGTTCTTC. Translated: CASSQALGQRAGNEQFF. The variable domain in full, completed from reference TRBV14 and TRBJ2-1, reads EAGVTQFPSHSVIEKGQTVTLRCDPISGHDNLYWYRRVMGKEIKFLLHFVKESKQDESGMPNNRFLAERTGGTYSTLKVQPAELEDSGVYFCASSQALGQRAGNEQFFGPGTRLTVL.

The rearrangement joins TRBV29-1 to TRBJ1-1; a weak D match, TRBD1 (5 bases). Trimming left V 0 bases short and J 4 bases short, with 15 bases between. Germline V gene data show CDR1 as SQVTM and CDR2 as ANQGSEA. This CDR3 contains 15 residues. The CDR3 coding sequence is TGCAGCGTTGAAGATCTCCCCAGGGCGATCACTGAAGCTTTCTTT. Translation gives CSVEDLPRAITEAFF.